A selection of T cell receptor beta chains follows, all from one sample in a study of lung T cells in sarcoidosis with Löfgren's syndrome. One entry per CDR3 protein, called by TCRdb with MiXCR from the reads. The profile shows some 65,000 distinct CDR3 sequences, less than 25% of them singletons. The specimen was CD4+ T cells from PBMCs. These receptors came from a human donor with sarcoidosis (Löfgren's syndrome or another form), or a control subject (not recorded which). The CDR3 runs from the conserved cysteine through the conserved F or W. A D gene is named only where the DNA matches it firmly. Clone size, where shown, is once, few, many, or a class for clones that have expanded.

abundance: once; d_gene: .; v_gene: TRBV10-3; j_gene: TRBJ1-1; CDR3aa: CAISERGGDTKAFF; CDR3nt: TGTGCCATCAGTGAGCGGGGAGGAGACACTAAAGCTTTCTTT
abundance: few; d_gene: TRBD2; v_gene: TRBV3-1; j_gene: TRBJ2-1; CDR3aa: CASSLLAGVNNEQFF; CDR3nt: TGTGCCAGCAGCCTACTAGCGGGAGTCAACAATGAGCAGTTCTTC
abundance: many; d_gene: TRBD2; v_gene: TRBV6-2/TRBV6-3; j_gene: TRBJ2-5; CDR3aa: CASSYFGLADLEYF; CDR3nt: TGTGCCAGCAGTTACTTTGGACTAGCGGACCTGGAGTACTTC
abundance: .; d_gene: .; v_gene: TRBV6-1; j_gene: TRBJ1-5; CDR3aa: CASSDPTGPKNQPQHF; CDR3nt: TGTGCCAGCAGTGACCCGACAGGCCCCAAGAATCAGCCCCAGCATTTT
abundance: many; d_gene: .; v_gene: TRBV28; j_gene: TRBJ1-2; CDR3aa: CASRRDKVSGYTF; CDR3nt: TGTGCCAGCAGACGGGACAAGGTCTCTGGCTACACCTTC
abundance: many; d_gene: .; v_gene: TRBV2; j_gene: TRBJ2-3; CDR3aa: CASTGTPDRTDTQYF; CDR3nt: TGTGCCAGCACCGGGACACCGGATCGCACAGATACGCAGTATTTT
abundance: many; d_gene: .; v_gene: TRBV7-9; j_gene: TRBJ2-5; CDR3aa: CASSFGQTQYF; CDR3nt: TGTGCCAGCAGTTTCGGACAGACCCAGTACTTC
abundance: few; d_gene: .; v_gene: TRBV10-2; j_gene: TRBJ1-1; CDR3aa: CASSESGQGNTEAFF; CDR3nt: TGCGCCAGCAGTGAGTCAGGGCAGGGTAACACTGAAGCTTTCTTT
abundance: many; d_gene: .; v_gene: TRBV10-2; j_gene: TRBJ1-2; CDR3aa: CASSPTGDNYGYTF; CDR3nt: TGCGCCAGCAGCCCGACAGGTGACAACTATGGCTACACCTTC
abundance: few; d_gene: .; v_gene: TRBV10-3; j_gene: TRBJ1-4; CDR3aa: CAISESAQRGEKLFF; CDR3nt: TGTGCCATCAGTGAGTCGGCGCAGAGGGGGGAAAAACTGTTTTTT
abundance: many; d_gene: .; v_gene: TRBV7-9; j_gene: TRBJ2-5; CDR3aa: CASSPRTNQETQYF; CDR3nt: TGTGCCAGCAGCCCCCGGACGAACCAAGAGACCCAGTACTTC
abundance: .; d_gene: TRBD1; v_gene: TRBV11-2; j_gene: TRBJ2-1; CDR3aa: CASSLPINRTGAGNEQFF; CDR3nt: TGTGCCAGCAGCTTACCGATCAACAGGACAGGGGCTGGGAATGAGCAGTTCTTC
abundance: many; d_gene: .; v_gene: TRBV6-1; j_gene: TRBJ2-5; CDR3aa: CASSQTGIETQYF; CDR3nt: TGTGCCAGCAGTCAGACTGGCATAGAGACCCAGTACTTC
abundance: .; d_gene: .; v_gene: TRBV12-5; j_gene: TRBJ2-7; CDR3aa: CASGSVLYEQYF; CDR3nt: TGTGCTAGTGGTTCCGTCTTATACGAGCAGTACTTC
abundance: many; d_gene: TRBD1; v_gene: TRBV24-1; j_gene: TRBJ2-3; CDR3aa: CATSDPGQGTDTQYF; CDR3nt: TGTGCCACCAGTGATCCGGGACAGGGCACAGATACGCAGTATTTT
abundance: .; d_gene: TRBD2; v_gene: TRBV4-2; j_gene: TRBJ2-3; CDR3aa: CASSLTTSDTQYF; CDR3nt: TGTGCCAGCAGCCTCACGACTAGCGATACGCAGTATTTT
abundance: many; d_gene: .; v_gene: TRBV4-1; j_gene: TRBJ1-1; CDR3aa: CASSQATRNTEAFF; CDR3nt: TGCGCCAGCAGCCAAGCAACTCGGAACACTGAAGCTTTCTTT
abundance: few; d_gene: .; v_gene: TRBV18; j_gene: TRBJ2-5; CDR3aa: CASSPPTQRVKETQYF; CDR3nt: TGTGCCAGCTCACCACCCACCCAGCGGGTAAAAGAGACCCAGTACTTC
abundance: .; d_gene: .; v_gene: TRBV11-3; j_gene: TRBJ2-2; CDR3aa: CASSLFAGELFF; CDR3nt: TGTGCCAGCAGCTTGTTCGCCGGGGAGCTGTTTTTT
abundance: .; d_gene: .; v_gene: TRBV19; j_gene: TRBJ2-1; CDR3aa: CASSSNEEPTYNEQFF; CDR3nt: TGTGCCAGTAGTAGTAATGAGGAACCCACCTACAATGAGCAGTTCTTC
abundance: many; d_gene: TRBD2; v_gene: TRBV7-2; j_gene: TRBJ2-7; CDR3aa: CASSLGGTSGYEQYF; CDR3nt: TGTGCCAGCAGCTTAGGCGGGACTAGCGGCTACGAGCAGTACTTC
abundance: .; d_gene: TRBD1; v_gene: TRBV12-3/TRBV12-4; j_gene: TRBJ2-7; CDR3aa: CASSLETGSYEQYF; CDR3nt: TGTGCCAGCAGTTTAGAGACAGGGTCCTACGAGCAGTACTTC
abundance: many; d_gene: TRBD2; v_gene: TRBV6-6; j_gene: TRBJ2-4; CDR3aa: CASSYSLAGAKNIQYF; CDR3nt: TGTGCCAGCAGTTACTCGCTAGCGGGAGCCAAAAACATTCAGTACTTC
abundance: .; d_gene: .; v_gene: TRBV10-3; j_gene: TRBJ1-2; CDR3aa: CAIAGADYGYTF; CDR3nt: TGTGCCATCGCGGGGGCCGACTATGGCTACACCTTC
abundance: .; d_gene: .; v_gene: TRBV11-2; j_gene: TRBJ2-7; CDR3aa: CASSLDHPTGEQYF; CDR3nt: TGTGCCAGCAGCTTAGATCACCCCACTGGGGAGCAGTACTTC
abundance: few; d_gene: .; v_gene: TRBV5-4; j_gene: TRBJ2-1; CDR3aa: CASSWGPKQFF; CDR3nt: TGTGCCAGCAGCTGGGGGCCTAAGCAGTTCTTC
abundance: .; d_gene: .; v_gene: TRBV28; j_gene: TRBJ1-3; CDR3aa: CASSTGGRFLGNTIYF; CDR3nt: TGTGCCAGCAGTACGGGGGGGCGCTTTCTTGGAAACACCATATATTTT
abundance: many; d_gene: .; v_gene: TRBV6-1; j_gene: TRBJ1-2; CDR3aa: CASSHLLEGNGYTF; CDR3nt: TGTGCCAGCAGCCACCTTTTGGAGGGTAACGGCTACACCTTC
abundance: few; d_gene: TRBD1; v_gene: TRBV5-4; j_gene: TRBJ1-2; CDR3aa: CASSSAGDRGGGYTF; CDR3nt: TGTGCCAGCAGCTCCGCCGGGGACAGGGGAGGTGGCTACACCTTC
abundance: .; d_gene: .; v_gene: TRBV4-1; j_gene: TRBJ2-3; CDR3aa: CASSPRLQDTQYF; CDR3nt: TGCGCCAGCAGCCCACGACTTCAAGATACGCAGTATTTT
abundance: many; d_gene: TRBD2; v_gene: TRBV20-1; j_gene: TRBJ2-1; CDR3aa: CSARDRAGGQNEQFF; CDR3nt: TGCAGTGCTAGAGATCGAGCGGGGGGACAAAATGAGCAGTTCTTC
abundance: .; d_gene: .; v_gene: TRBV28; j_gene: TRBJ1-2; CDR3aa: CASSFVGKIYGYTF; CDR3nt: TGTGCCAGCAGTTTCGTTGGCAAGATCTATGGCTACACCTTC
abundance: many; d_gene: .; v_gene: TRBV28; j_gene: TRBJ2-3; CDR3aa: CASSKSAGTADTQYF; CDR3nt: TGTGCCAGCAGTAAAAGCGCGGGGACCGCAGATACGCAGTATTTT
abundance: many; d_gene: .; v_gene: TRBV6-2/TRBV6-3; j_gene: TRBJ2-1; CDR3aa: CASSPDVYNEQFF; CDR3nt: TGTGCCAGCAGCCCGGACGTATACAATGAGCAGTTCTTC
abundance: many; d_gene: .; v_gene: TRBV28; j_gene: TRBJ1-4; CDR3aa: CASSLLREKLFF; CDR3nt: TGTGCCAGCAGTTTGTTGCGGGAAAAACTGTTTTTT
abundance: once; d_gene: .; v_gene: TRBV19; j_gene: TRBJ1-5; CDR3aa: CASGIHVSNQPQHF; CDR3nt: TGTGCCAGTGGTATACATGTTAGCAATCAGCCCCAGCATTTT
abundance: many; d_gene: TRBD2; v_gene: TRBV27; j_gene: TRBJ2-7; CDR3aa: CASSLYLAGVYEQYF; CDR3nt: TGTGCCAGCAGTTTATACCTAGCGGGAGTTTACGAGCAGTACTTC
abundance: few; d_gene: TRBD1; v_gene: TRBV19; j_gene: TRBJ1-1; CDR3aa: CASSVNRGRTEAFF; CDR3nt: TGTGCCAGTAGTGTAAACAGGGGGCGAACTGAAGCTTTCTTT
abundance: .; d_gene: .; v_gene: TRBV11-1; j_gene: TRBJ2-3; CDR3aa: CASSPRQLATDTQYF; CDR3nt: TGTGCCAGCAGCCCCCGACAGTTGGCCACAGATACGCAGTATTTT
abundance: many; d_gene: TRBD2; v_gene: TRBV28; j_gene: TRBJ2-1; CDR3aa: CASSLPHSGLGSNEQFF; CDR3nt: TGTGCCAGCAGTTTACCCCATAGCGGGCTCGGGAGCAATGAGCAGTTCTTC
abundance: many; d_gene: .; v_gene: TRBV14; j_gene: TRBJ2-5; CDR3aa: CASSRGPQETQYF; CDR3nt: TGTGCCAGCAGCCGTGGCCCCCAAGAGACCCAGTACTTC
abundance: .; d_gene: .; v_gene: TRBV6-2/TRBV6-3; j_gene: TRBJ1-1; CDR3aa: CASSWRTKDTEAFF; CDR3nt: TGTGCCAGCAGTTGGAGGACGAAGGACACTGAAGCTTTCTTT
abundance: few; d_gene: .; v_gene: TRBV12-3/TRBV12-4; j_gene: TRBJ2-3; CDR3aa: CASGVRGDTQYF; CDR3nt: TGTGCCAGCGGGGTTCGGGGAGATACGCAGTATTTT
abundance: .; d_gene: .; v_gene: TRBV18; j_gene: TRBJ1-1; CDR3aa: CASSPGRTPRSTEAFF; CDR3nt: TGTGCCAGCTCACCGGGACGGACCCCACGGAGTACTGAAGCTTTCTTT
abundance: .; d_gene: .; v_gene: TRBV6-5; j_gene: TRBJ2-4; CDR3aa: CASSYPGLPPLNIQYF; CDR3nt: TGTGCCAGCAGTTACCCTGGGTTACCCCCCCTAAACATTCAGTACTTC
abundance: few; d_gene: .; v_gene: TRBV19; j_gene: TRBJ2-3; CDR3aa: CASSIGGERTDTQYF; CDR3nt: TGTGCCAGTAGTATTGGAGGGGAGAGGACAGATACGCAGTATTTT